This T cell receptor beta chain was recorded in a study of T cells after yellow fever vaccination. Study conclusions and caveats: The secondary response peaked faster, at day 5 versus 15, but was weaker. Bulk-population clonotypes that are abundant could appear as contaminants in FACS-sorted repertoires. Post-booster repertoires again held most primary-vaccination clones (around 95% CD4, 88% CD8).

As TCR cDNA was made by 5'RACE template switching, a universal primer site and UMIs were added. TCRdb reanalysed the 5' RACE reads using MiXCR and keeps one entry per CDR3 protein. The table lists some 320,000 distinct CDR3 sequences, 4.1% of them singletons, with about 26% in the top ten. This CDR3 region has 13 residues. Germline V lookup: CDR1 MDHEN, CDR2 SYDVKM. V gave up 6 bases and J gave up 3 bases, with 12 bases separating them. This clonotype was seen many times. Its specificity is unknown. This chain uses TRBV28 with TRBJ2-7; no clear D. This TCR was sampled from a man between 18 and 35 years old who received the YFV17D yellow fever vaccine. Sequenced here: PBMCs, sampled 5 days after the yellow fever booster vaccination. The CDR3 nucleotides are TGTGCCAGCAGCCTCGGGTTCTACTACGAGCAGTACGTC. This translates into CASSLGFYYEQYV.